Listed here are 18 T cell receptor beta chains from one sample, sequenced in a study of T cells after yellow fever vaccination. TCRdb reprocessed the 5' RACE reads via MiXCR and lists one record per CDR3 protein. The sample yields some 550,000 distinct CDR3 sequences, less than 20% seen once. The input for sequencing was PBMCs, taken 15 days after the yellow fever booster vaccination. The receptors shown here come from a man aged 25 to 45 who received the YFV17D yellow fever vaccine.

The V call is TRBV28, the J call TRBJ2-1, with 8 bases identical to TRBD2. The CDR3 is 15 amino acids. The V and J ends lost 6 bases and 4 bases, in that order; junction bases with no gene match: 8. The V gene's germline CDR1 is MDHEN and CDR2 SYDVKM. The chain's CDR3 is CASRSGTRVYNEQFF. As DNA, the CDR3 is TGTGCCAGCAGGTCCGGGACTAGGGTTTACAATGAGCAGTTCTTC. The full variable domain, completed using reference TRBV28 and TRBJ2-1, is DVKVTQSSRYLVKRTGEKVFLECVQDMDHENMFWYRQDPGLGLRLIYFSYDVKMKEKGDIPEGYSVSREKKERFSLILESASTNQTSMYLCASRSGTRVYNEQFFGPGTRLTVL.

This chain joins TRBV20-1 and TRBJ2-5; D gene ambiguous. The CDR3 totals 13 residues. V was clipped by 0 bases and J by 3 bases, with 8 bases between them. The V gene's germline CDR1 is DFQATT and CDR2 SNEGSKA (reference sequence). CDR3 residues: CSARDSQKETQYF. CDR3 DNA sequence: TGCAGTGCTAGAGATTCTCAGAAAGAGACCCAGTACTTC.

The table lists this clonotype with a few counts. The chain uses TRBV6-1 and TRBJ2-5, with 8 bases fitting TRBD2. The CDR3 has 14 amino acids. The germline gives CDR1 MNHNS, CDR2 SASEGT. Trimming cost V 6 bases and J 5 bases; bases outside gene matches: 8. This CDR3 reads CASSSLAGYETQYF. The CDR3 DNA is TGTGCCAGCAGCTCCCTAGCGGGTTATGAGACCCAGTACTTC.

This CDR3 reads CASSLVQPSGVKAQYF. CDR3 bases: TGTGCCAGCAGCTTAGTACAGCCTAGCGGGGTAAAGGCCCAGTACTTC. The chain joins TRBV7-8 to TRBJ2-5; 9 bases match TRBD2. Trimming took 1 base from V and 9 from J; bases not matched to a gene: 12. Germline CDR1 and CDR2: SGHVS and FQNEAQ. The CDR3 totals 16 residues.

The genes are TRBV24-1 and TRBJ2-7; 9 bases are shared with TRBD1. The germline V gene encodes CDR1 KGHDR and CDR2 SFDVKD. The CDR3 is 18 residues long. With V trimmed by 3 bases and J by 3 bases, 14 bases remained unmatched. The CDR3, as DNA: TGTGCCACCAGTGATGGAGTCTCTCCGGGACAGGGAAACTACGAGCAGTACTTC. The encoded protein is CATSDGVSPGQGNYEQYF.

This clonotype was seen many times. The rearrangement uses TRBV9 and TRBJ2-5; D uncertain. The CDR3 has 12 amino acids. The V and J ends lost 0 bases and 5 bases respectively, with 5 bases between them. Germline loops: CDR1 SGDLS, CDR2 YYNGEE. CDR3 DNA sequence: TGTGCCAGCAGCGTAGATGGGGAGACCCAGTACTTC. Its translation is CASSVDGETQYF.

The chain combines TRBV5-4 with TRBJ2-5; D unresolved. V was shortened by 4 bases and J by 5 bases, with 18 bases between the two germline ends. The CDR3 loop spans 15 amino acids. Germline values: CDR1 SGHNT, CDR2 YYREEE (reference sequence). CDR3 loop: CASSLSTVRHETQYF. The CDR3 region has the DNA TGTGCCAGCAGCCTATCTACAGTCAGGCACGAGACCCAGTACTTC. The full variable domain, completed using reference TRBV5-4 and TRBJ2-5, is ETGVTQSPTHLIKTRGQQVTLRCSSQSGHNTVSWYQQALGQGPQFIFQYYREEENGRGNFPPRFSGLQFPNYSSELNVNALELDDSALYLCASSLSTVRHETQYFGPGTRLLVL.

In its sample, this clonotype was seen a few times. DNA of the CDR3: TGCAGTGCTAGTAAAGCAGGGCAAAAATATCAGCCCCAGCATTTT. It codes for CSASKAGQKYQPQHF. V and J are TRBV20-1 and TRBJ1-5; perhaps TRBD1 as D (5 bases). Trimming left V 3 bases short and J 5 bases short, with 17 bases between. CDR1 and CDR2 from the germline V gene are DFQATT and SNEGSKA (reference sequence). CDR3 length: 15 amino acids.

In this sample, this clonotype turned up once. CDR3 sequence: CASSPGFSNEKLFF. CDR3 nucleotide sequence: TGTGCCAGCAGCCCCGGTTTTTCGAATGAAAAACTGTTTTTT. This chain joins TRBV7-9 and TRBJ1-4; D unresolved. The CDR3 covers 14 residues. The ends were cut back, 5 bases at V and 5 bases at J, with 12 bases in the middle. Germline assignment: CDR1 SEHNR and CDR2 FQNEAQ (reference sequence).

This clonotype was observed a few times. This sequence joins TRBV10-1 and TRBJ2-7, with D possibly being TRBD2 (6 bases). Germline loops: CDR1 WNHNN, CDR2 SYGVQD (reference sequence). Trimming took off 0 bases at V and 2 bases at J, with 11 bases between the two ends. This CDR3 spans 15 amino acids. CDR3 loop: CASSESASAPYEQYF. In nucleotides, the CDR3 is TGCGCCAGCAGTGAGTCGGCTAGCGCTCCCTACGAGCAGTACTTC.

The CDR3 protein is CASSAQGSSGSPLHF. CDR3 nucleotide sequence: TGTGCCAGCAGCGCTCAGGGCTCCTCAGGGTCACCCCTCCACTTT. V gene TRBV9 combines with J gene TRBJ1-6; D possibly corresponds to TRBD1 (5 bases). The CDR3 runs to 15 residues. V was pared by 3 bases and J by 10 bases, with 17 bases between. CDR1 is SGDLS and CDR2 is YYNGEE in the germline V gene.

The chain uses TRBV5-1 and TRBJ2-1, with 8 bases fitting TRBD2. Germline values: CDR1 SGHRS, CDR2 YFSETQ. V gave up 5 bases and J gave up 0 bases; unmatched junction bases: 4. The CDR3 is 15 amino acids. The CDR3 region has the DNA TGCGCCAGCAGGAGCGGGAGTAACTCCTACAATGAGCAGTTCTTC. Its translation: CASRSGSNSYNEQFF.

The table lists this clonotype with a few counts. One junction end does not reproduce the germline sequence, and a read error may be involved. The CDR3 sequence: CATSRGRPGRDTQYF. The CDR3 DNA is TGTGCCACCAGTAGAGGAAGACCCGGTAGGGATACGCAGTATTTT. The chain has TRBV15 and TRBJ2-3; no firm D call. The germline gives CDR1 LNHNV, CDR2 YYDKDF (reference sequence). This CDR3 spans 15 amino acids.

This clonotype was picked up a small number of times. The chain uses TRBV12-3 or TRBV12-4 and TRBJ1-5; unclear D gene. The CDR3 is 14 amino acids. V was shortened by 3 bases and J by 3 bases, with 9 bases between the two germline ends. The CDR3 loop is CASSLGGLNQPQHF. CDR3 coding DNA: TGTGCCAGCAGTTTGGGAGGGCTCAATCAGCCCCAGCATTTT.

This clonotype was seen a handful of times. The chain joins TRBV20-1 to TRBJ1-1; D gene ambiguous. CDR3 length equals 14 residues. The V gene lost 0 bases and the J gene lost 0 bases, with 8 bases spanning the gap. Germline-derived CDR1 and CDR2 are DFQATT and SNEGSKA (reference sequence). This CDR3 reads CSARDLDLNTEAFF. CDR3 DNA: TGCAGTGCTAGAGATCTGGACCTGAACACTGAAGCTTTCTTT.

This chain joins TRBV10-3 and TRBJ1-2, with D possibly being TRBD1 (6 bases). V shed 4 bases and J shed 6 bases, with 12 bases lying between them. The CDR3 extends over 13 amino acids. Germline CDR1 ENHRY, CDR2 SYGVKD. CDR3 coding DNA: TGTGCCATCAGTGGCAGGGGAGAGGATGGCTACACCTTC. Translated: CAISGRGEDGYTF.

The chain employs TRBV6-1 and TRBJ2-1; 7 bases line up with TRBD1. The CDR3 is 14 amino acids. Trimming cost V 7 bases and J 10 bases; bases outside gene matches: 13. The germline gives CDR1 MNHNS, CDR2 SASEGT. The CDR3: CASTRNSGGGEQFF. The DNA of the CDR3 is TGTGCCAGCACGAGGAACTCAGGGGGTGGCGAGCAGTTCTTC.

The CDR3 here is CASSILRGAGANVLTF. The CDR3, as DNA: TGTGCCAGTAGTATCCTCAGGGGAGCTGGGGCCAACGTCCTGACTTTC. The genes are TRBV19 and TRBJ2-6, with D possibly TRBD1 on 6 matching bases. The CDR3 spans 16 residues. Germline CDR1 is LNHDA and CDR2 is SQIVND (reference sequence). V was shortened by 3 bases and J by 2 bases, with 11 bases between the two germline ends.